Each of the 32 T cell receptor beta chains below was sequenced from the same sample in a study of blood T cell repertoires in COVID-19. Repertoires were generated with immunoSEQ multiplex PCR, while TCRdb's copy carries only in-frame clones and drops some. The table shows 130,000 to 150,000 clones, with more than 60% occurring only once. Sequencing used peripheral blood. These TCRs come from an older man with acute or convalescent COVID-19.

The chain joins TRBV5-4 to TRBJ1-2; 9 nucleotides agree with TRBD1. CDR3 size: 14 residues. Germline V gene lookup returns CDR1 SGHNT and CDR2 YYREEE (reference sequence). With 2 bases clipped from V and 6 bases from J, the junction kept 5 bases outside the gene matches. This chain's CDR3 is CASSLQGANHGYTF. CDR3 nucleotide sequence: TGTGCCAGCAGCTTACAGGGGGCGAACCATGGCTACACCTTC.

In this sample, this clone turned up once. The rearrangement joins TRBV2 to TRBJ1-5; no firm D call. V gave up 5 bases and J gave up 4 bases, with 6 bases separating them. Germline-derived CDR1 and CDR2 are SNHLY and FYNNEI. The CDR3 consists of 12 residues. CDR3 in amino acids: CASSRVNQPQHF. The CDR3 coding sequence is TGTGCCAGCAGTCGAGTGAATCAGCCCCAGCATTTT.

The J gene is TRBJ1-6, the V gene TRBV7-2, with unresolved D. V lost 7 bases, J lost 8 bases, and 12 bases lay in between. The CDR3 has 13 residues. Germline CDR1 reads SGHTA; CDR2 reads FQGNSA. The CDR3 nucleotides are TGTGCCAGCAAAGAGGCCCCCTATTCACCCCTCCACTTT. This codes for CASKEAPYSPLHF.

Points on this clone: Other DNA sequences within the sample encode an identical CDR3. The chain couples TRBV7-2 to TRBJ1-5, with D maybe TRBD1 (5 bases). The V end was cut by 2 bases, the J end by 7 bases, with 6 bases between. Germline lookup yields CDR1 SGHTA and CDR2 FQGNSA. This CDR3 has 12 residues. CDR3 in amino acids: CASSLPGQPQHF. The DNA for the CDR3 is TGTGCCAGCAGCTTACCAGGGCAGCCCCAGCATTTT.

The chain joins TRBV11-2 to TRBJ1-3; no reliable D call. V was clipped by 7 bases and J by 2 bases, with 3 bases between them. Germline CDR1 SGHAT, CDR2 FQNNGV. CDR3 size: 11 residues. The CDR3 region has the DNA TGTGCCAGCATAGCTGGAAACACCATATATTTT. Protein sequence: CASIAGNTIYF.

The CDR3 region is CASSSRDRVNSPLHF. The CDR3 DNA follows: TGTGCCAGCAGTTCCCGGGACAGGGTAAATTCACCCCTCCACTTT. V and J are TRBV6-6 and TRBJ1-6, with 9 bases fitting TRBD1. The CDR3 extends over 15 amino acids. With V trimmed by 4 bases and J by 7 bases, 5 bases remained unmatched. Germline-derived CDR1 and CDR2 are MNHNY and SVGAGI (reference sequence).

In this sample, this clone turned up a few times. The rearrangement joins TRBV11-1 to TRBJ2-2, with D tentatively TRBD1 (5 bases). The CDR3 covers 14 residues. CDR1 SGHAT and CDR2 FQDESV come from the germline V gene (reference sequence). V lost 7 bases and J lost 1, with 10 bases in between. In DNA form, the CDR3 reads TGTGCCAGCACCCGGACAATGAACACCGGGGAGCTGTTTTTT. Its protein product is CASTRTMNTGELFF.

The rearrangement joins TRBV10-3 to TRBJ2-7, with 16 nucleotides matching TRBD2. There are 13 residues in the CDR3. J was trimmed by 10 bases and V by 7 bases; bases with no gene match: 4. Germline V gives CDR1 ENHRY, CDR2 SYGVKD. The CDR3 reads CAITGTSGGAQYF. The DNA for the CDR3 is TGTGCCATCACCGGGACTAGCGGGGGGGCCCAGTACTTC.

The J gene is TRBJ2-3, the V gene TRBV5-8; no definite D call. V was pared by 0 bases and J by 5 bases, with 4 bases between. Germline CDR1 reads SGHTS; CDR2 reads YDEGEE. This CDR3 is built from 12 residues. CDR3 protein: CASSLGQDTQYF. CDR3 nucleotides: TGTGCCAGCAGCTTGGGACAAGATACGCAGTATTTT.

The genes are TRBV6-2 or TRBV6-3 and TRBJ1-2; 7 bases fit TRBD1. The CDR3 has 16 residues. Germline V CDR1 and CDR2: MNHEY, SVGEGT. J gave up 0 bases and V 0 bases, and 4 bases lay outside the gene matches. For the CDR3, the DNA is TGTGCCAGCAGTTACTCATCCGACAGGGCTAACTATGGCTACACCTTC. This codes for CASSYSSDRANYGYTF.

The chain uses TRBV19 and TRBJ1-5; weak D call: TRBD1 (5 bases). CDR3 length: 15 residues. From germline, CDR1 is LNHDA and CDR2 SQIVND (reference sequence). The V gene lost 3 bases and the J gene lost 2 bases, with 11 bases spanning the gap. CDR3 sequence (DNA): TGTGCCAGTAGTATGGGTGACAGAGGCAATCAGCCCCAGCATTTT. The encoded protein is CASSMGDRGNQPQHF.

The chain combines TRBV24-1 with TRBJ2-1; 8 bases align to TRBD2. Germline trimming cut 6 bases from V and 8 bases from J; bases unmatched to any gene: 8. CDR1 is KGHDR and CDR2 is SFDVKD in the germline V gene. This CDR3 region has 14 residues. The CDR3 sequence: CATSITGGPDEQFF. CDR3 bases: TGTGCCACCAGTATAACGGGGGGGCCCGATGAGCAGTTCTTC.

This chain connects TRBV7-2 to TRBJ2-1; a possible D gene is TRBD1 (6 bases). This CDR3 is 14 amino acids long. CDR1 is SGHTA, CDR2 FQGNSA, per germline. Trimming left V 5 bases short and J 5 bases short, with 13 bases between. CDR3 sequence (DNA): TGTGCCAGCAGCCCTACAGGGATAAACAATGAGCAGTTCTTC. It encodes CASSPTGINNEQFF.

This clone was detected only a few times. The chain is built from TRBV7-2 and TRBJ1-1; no reliable D call. Trimming removed 3 bases at V and 1 base at J, with 9 bases between. CDR1 and CDR2 (germline): SGHTA, FQGNSA. The CDR3 has 14 residues. The CDR3 nucleotides read TGTGCCAGCAGCTTTGCCACAGAGAACACTGAAGCTTTCTTT. This gives the protein CASSFATENTEAFF.

The chain carries TRBV27 and TRBJ1-4, with D maybe TRBD1 (6 bases). Germline loops: CDR1 MNHEY, CDR2 SMNVEV (reference sequence). The CDR3 contains 14 residues. Trimming removed 4 bases at V and 8 bases at J, with 14 bases between. This chain's CDR3 is CASSSTGSNEKLFF. In DNA form, the CDR3 reads TGTGCCAGCAGTTCCACAGGGAGCAACGAAAAACTGTTTTTT.

This chain joins TRBV19 and TRBJ1-6; D is perhaps TRBD1 (6 bases). Germline V CDR1 and CDR2: LNHDA, SQIVND (reference sequence). CDR3 length: 15 residues. Trimming removed 3 bases at V and 2 bases at J, with 8 bases between. The chain's CDR3 is CASSIRGPYNSPLHF. CDR3 DNA: TGTGCCAGTAGTATCAGGGGCCCCTATAATTCACCCCTCCACTTT.

The chain employs TRBV3-1 (or the pseudogene TRBV3-2) and TRBJ2-3, with D perhaps matching TRBD2 (6 bases). The V and J ends lost 4 bases and 6 bases respectively, with 17 bases between them. Germline V gene lookup returns CDR1 LGHDT and CDR2 YNNKEL (reference sequence). The CDR3 has 15 residues. CDR3 region: CASSPDGGVRDTQYF. CDR3 nucleotide sequence: TGTGCCAGCAGCCCGGACGGGGGAGTAAGGGATACGCAGTATTTT.

The chain is built from TRBV7-2 and TRBJ1-2; D is perhaps TRBD1 (6 bases). Germline V gene lookup returns CDR1 SGHTA and CDR2 FQGNSA. V was pared by 4 bases and J by 3 bases, with 12 bases between. The CDR3 extends over 14 amino acids. In nucleotides, the CDR3 is TGTGCCAGCAGCTCGATGGGACAATACTATGGCTACACCTTC. As protein: CASSSMGQYYGYTF.

This clone is a singleton in its sample. The V gene is TRBV7-2, the J gene TRBJ1-1; D perhaps matches TRBD1 (6 bases). Per germline, CDR1 SGHTA and CDR2 FQGNSA. V shed 1 base and J shed 3 bases, with 9 bases lying between them. The CDR3 contains 14 residues. CDR3 residues: CASSLGQGYTEAFF. The DNA for the CDR3 is TGTGCCAGCAGCTTAGGGCAGGGGTACACTGAAGCTTTCTTT. Together with reference TRBV7-2 and TRBJ1-1, the CDR3 gives the full variable domain: GAGVSQSPSNKVTEKGKDVELRCDPISGHTALYWYRQSLGQGLEFLIYFQGNSAPDKSGLPSDRFSAERTGGSVSTLTIQRTQQEDSAVYLCASSLGQGYTEAFFGQGTRLTVV.

V gene TRBV28 combines with J gene TRBJ2-5, with a tentative D call TRBD2 (5 bases). Trimming left V 1 base short and J 7 bases short, with 16 bases between. This CDR3 comprises 15 residues. Germline CDR1 and CDR2: MDHEN and SYDVKM. CDR3 amino acids: CASSLSGVARATQYF. Here the CDR3 DNA reads TGTGCCAGCAGTTTATCCGGGGTAGCCCGAGCGACCCAGTACTTC.

The chain links TRBV5-6 to TRBJ2-7; the match to TRBD2 covers 8 bases. The CDR3 covers 16 residues. V was pared by 1 base and J by 0 bases, with 6 bases of the junction left unmatched. Germline lookup yields CDR1 SGHDT and CDR2 YYEEEE. In nucleotides, the CDR3 is TGTGCCAGCAGCTTGAAAAGCGGGGGCAGCTCCTACGAGCAGTACTTC. Its translation: CASSLKSGGSSYEQYF.

In its sample, this clone was seen a few times. CDR3 protein: CASSVGRDNSPLHF. CDR3 nucleotide sequence: TGTGCCAGCAGCGTAGGAAGAGATAATTCACCCCTCCACTTT. The chain couples TRBV9 to TRBJ1-6; D is uncertain. This CDR3 has 14 residues. Germline assignment: CDR1 SGDLS and CDR2 YYNGEE. V lost 0 bases to trimming and J lost 5 bases, with 6 bases between them.

The chain couples TRBV5-1 to TRBJ2-7; D might be TRBD2 (6 bases). The CDR3 is 17 residues long. Germline CDR1 reads SGHRS; CDR2 reads YFSETQ. The V and J ends lost 7 bases and 2 bases respectively, with 25 bases between them. In DNA form, the CDR3 reads TGCGCCAGCCGTGATGGGGGGTATAGCGATGGGACCTACGAGCAGTACTTC. The encoded protein is CASRDGGYSDGTYEQYF.

This chain joins TRBV7-2 and TRBJ1-5; perhaps TRBD1 as D (6 bases). Trimming took 1 base from V and 7 from J, leaving 14 bases between them. The CDR3 loop spans 15 amino acids. Looked up from germline, CDR1 is SGHTA and CDR2 is FQGNSA. The DNA of the CDR3 is TGTGCCAGCAGCTTAGGGGCAGGGGACCTGCAGCCCCAGCATTTT. Protein product: CASSLGAGDLQPQHF.

This chain links TRBV19 with TRBJ1-1, with 7 bases aligning to TRBD1. With 6 bases clipped from V and 1 base from J, the junction kept 20 bases outside the gene matches. Germline CDR1 and CDR2: LNHDA and SQIVND (reference sequence). The CDR3 length is 19 residues. This chain's CDR3 is CASSPFIRSLGQKNTEAFF. The CDR3 DNA sequence: TGTGCCAGTAGCCCTTTTATTCGATCTTTGGGACAGAAGAACACTGAAGCTTTCTTT.

The gene calls are TRBV5-4 and TRBJ2-1; 14 bases line up with TRBD2. CDR1 SGHNT and CDR2 YYREEE come from the germline V gene (reference sequence). V dropped 8 bases and J dropped 8; count of bases not matched to a gene: 6. This CDR3 is built from 14 residues. CDR3 amino acids: CASSETSGGDEQFF. The CDR3 DNA reads as TGTGCCAGTTCAGAGACTAGCGGGGGGGATGAGCAGTTCTTC.

The chain is built from TRBV30 and TRBJ2-1, with TRBD2 as a possible D gene (5 bases). This CDR3 region has 13 residues. V lost 4 bases and J lost 4, with 11 bases in between. Germline values: CDR1 GTSNPN, CDR2 SVGIG (reference sequence). The CDR3 is CAWNIGGYNEQFF. The CDR3, as DNA: TGTGCCTGGAATATTGGAGGTTACAATGAGCAGTTCTTC.

The chain couples TRBV7-2 to TRBJ2-1; 12 nucleotides line up with TRBD2. Trimming took 5 bases from V and 6 from J; bases not matched to a gene: 5. Germline CDR1 SGHTA, CDR2 FQGNSA. The CDR3 covers 15 residues. The CDR3: CASSPLAGGRNEQFF. The CDR3 DNA follows: TGTGCCAGCAGCCCACTAGCGGGGGGCCGCAATGAGCAGTTCTTC.

The V gene is TRBV12-5, the J gene TRBJ2-1, with 11 positions matching TRBD1. V gave up 7 bases and J gave up 5 bases; unmatched junction bases: 7. The germline CDR1 and CDR2 sequences are LGHNT and FRNRAP. The CDR3 is made up of 15 amino acids. The CDR3 DNA follows: TGTGCTAGTGCCCAGGACAGGGGGCGCCACAATGAGCAGTTCTTC. It encodes CASAQDRGRHNEQFF. The full variable domain, its missing parts supplied by reference TRBV12-5 and TRBJ2-1, is DARVTQTPRHKVTEMGQEVTMRCQPILGHNTVFWYRQTMMQGLELLAYFRNRAPLDDSGMPKDRFSAEMPDATLATLKIQPSEPRDSAVYFCASAQDRGRHNEQFFGPGTRLTVL.

V gene TRBV20-1 combines with J gene TRBJ1-1; tentative D call: TRBD1 (6 bases). Germline CDR1 reads DFQATT; CDR2 reads SNEGSKA (reference sequence). The CDR3 consists of 19 residues. V lost 3 bases and J 0 bases, leaving 26 bases between the germline ends. The CDR3 loop is CSASSRGPRTGTVNTEAFF. The CDR3 DNA follows: TGCAGTGCTAGTTCTAGGGGCCCACGCACAGGGACGGTGAACACTGAAGCTTTCTTT.

V usage is TRBV25-1 and J usage is TRBJ2-5; D perhaps matches TRBD2 (5 bases). Trimming removed 1 base at V and 4 bases at J, with 13 bases between. Germline loops: CDR1 MGHDK, CDR2 SYGVNS. CDR3 length: 15 amino acids. In DNA, the CDR3 is TGTGCCAGCAGTGAATCCACTTCGGCGGGAGAGACCCAGTACTTC. This gives the protein CASSESTSAGETQYF. The full variable domain, completed using reference TRBV25-1 and TRBJ2-5, is EADIYQTPRYLVIGTGKKITLECSQTMGHDKMYWYQQDPGMELHLIHYSYGVNSTEKGDLSSESTVSRIRTEHFPLTLESARPSHTSQYLCASSESTSAGETQYFGPGTRLLVL.

Regarding this clone: A junction end diverges from the germline sequence, so it may reflect a read error. V usage is TRBV7-9 and J usage is TRBJ2-7, with 7 positions matching TRBD2. The CDR3 consists of 13 residues. The germline gives CDR1 SEHNR, CDR2 FQNEAQ (reference sequence). This chain's CDR3 is CASNLGGSYEQYF. The CDR3 DNA reads as TGTGCCAGCAACTTAGGCGGGAGCTACGAGCAGTACTTC.